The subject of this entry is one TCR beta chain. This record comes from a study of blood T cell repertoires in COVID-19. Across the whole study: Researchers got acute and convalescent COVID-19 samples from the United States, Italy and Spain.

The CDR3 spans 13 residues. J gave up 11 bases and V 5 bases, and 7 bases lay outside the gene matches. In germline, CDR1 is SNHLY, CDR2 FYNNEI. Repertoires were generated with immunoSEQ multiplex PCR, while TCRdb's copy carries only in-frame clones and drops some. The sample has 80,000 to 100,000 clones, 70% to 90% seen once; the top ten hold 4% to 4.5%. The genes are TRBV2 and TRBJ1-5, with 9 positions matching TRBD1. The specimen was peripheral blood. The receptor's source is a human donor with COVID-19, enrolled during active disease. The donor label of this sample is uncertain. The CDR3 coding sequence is TGTGCCAGCAGTAGGACAGGGGCGGGGACCCAGCATTTT. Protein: CASSRTGAGTQHF.